The clone carrying this T cell receptor beta chain was seen just once. Germline V gene lookup returns CDR1 SGHTA and CDR2 FQGNSA. Trimming stripped 3 bases from V and 2 bases from J, with 11 bases between. CDR3 length: 14 amino acids. This specimen comes from a study of blood T cell repertoires in COVID-19. Study details: Material from acute and convalescent COVID-19 was sourced from the United States, Italy and Spain.

Authors' methods: Amplifying reference gene primers gave estimates of nucleated cell counts. Generated by immunoSEQ multiplex PCR, the TCRdb table keeps only in-frame clones and is missing some. V, J and clone size were drawn from that table, and D and trimming were deduced from the DNA. Of 80,000 to 95,000 clones listed, approximately 86% are singletons. The sequence came from a human donor in a cohort sampled during active COVID-19. V usage is TRBV7-2 and J usage is TRBJ2-7; maybe TRBD2 (6 bases). Sequences were obtained from peripheral blood. DNA of the CDR3: TGTGCCAGCAGCTTCCGGGACTGGCCCTACGAGCAGTACTTC. It is translated as CASSFRDWPYEQYF.